Presented here are 9 T cell receptor beta chains from one specimen sequenced in a study of cytomegalovirus exposure and HLA in healthy donors. The PCR ran on 60 Vbeta and 13 Jbeta primers. Some clones are missing from TCRdb's copy, which holds only in-frame ones; the method was immunoSEQ multiplex PCR. In the table there are 150,000 or so clones, around 79% of which are singletons. Input material: PBMCs. These receptors all stem from a female donor in good health and CMV-seronegative.

This chain links TRBV5-1 with TRBJ2-1; D might be TRBD1 (5 bases). The CDR3 totals 16 residues. V was clipped by 0 bases and J by 0 bases, with 10 bases between them. Germline V gene lookup returns CDR1 SGHRS and CDR2 YFSETQ. The CDR3 DNA follows: TGCGCCAGCAGCTTGGGGGCTCAGGGCTCCTACAATGAGCAGTTCTTC. Its translation is CASSLGAQGSYNEQFF.

V usage is TRBV9 and J usage is TRBJ2-5; 10 positions match TRBD2. Germline trimming cut 3 bases from V and 4 bases from J; bases unmatched to any gene: 3. Germline V gene lookup returns CDR1 SGDLS and CDR2 YYNGEE. The CDR3 is 14 residues long. The CDR3 DNA sequence: TGTGCCAGCAGCGCCGGACTAGCGGCAGAGACCCAGTACTTC. Its translation: CASSAGLAAETQYF.

This clone was detected only once. The rearrangement uses TRBV5-8 and TRBJ1-2; weak D call: TRBD1 (6 bases). The V gene lost 4 bases and the J gene lost 8 bases, with 12 bases spanning the gap. The V gene's germline CDR1 is SGHTS and CDR2 YDEGEE. There are 12 residues in the CDR3. Here the CDR3 DNA reads TGTGCCAGCAGCCTCGGACAGACGGGCTACACCTTC. This encodes CASSLGQTGYTF.

The chain links TRBV27 to TRBJ2-3, with 12 nucleotides matching TRBD2. Trimming at V came to 5 bases and at J to 4 bases, leaving 10 bases not matched to a gene. The length of the CDR3 is 17 residues. The germline gives CDR1 MNHEY, CDR2 SMNVEV (reference sequence). The CDR3 nucleotides read TGTGCCAGCAGTCCCCACGGGCTAGCGGGAGGGGCAGATACGCAGTATTTT. Amino acids: CASSPHGLAGGADTQYF.

V is TRBV5-1 and J is TRBJ2-1, with D maybe TRBD1 (7 bases). This CDR3 has 14 residues. Trimming took 5 bases from V and 5 from J, leaving 14 bases between them. The germline V gene has CDR1 SGHRS and CDR2 YFSETQ. The CDR3 here is CASREGAVDNEQFF. The CDR3 DNA reads as TGCGCCAGCAGGGAGGGGGCCGTCGACAATGAGCAGTTCTTC.

This rearrangement joins TRBV4-3 to TRBJ2-1, with 9 nucleotides matching TRBD1. This CDR3 comprises 16 residues. Germline V gives CDR1 LGHNA, CDR2 YSLEER. Trimming removed 4 bases from V and 4 bases from J; junction bases left unmatched: 8. CDR3 in amino acids: CASSPKGQGGYNEQFF. Written as DNA, the CDR3 is TGCGCCAGCAGCCCCAAGGGACAGGGAGGATACAATGAGCAGTTCTTC.

This clone has a handful of counts. The rearrangement links TRBV10-3 to TRBJ2-3; 9 bases align to TRBD2. J was trimmed by 4 bases and V by 3 bases; bases with no gene match: 5. Germline assignment: CDR1 ENHRY and CDR2 SYGVKD. The CDR3 is made up of 15 amino acids. CDR3 in DNA: TGTGCCATCAGTGACAGTAGCGGGAGCGCAGATACGCAGTATTTT. It codes for CAISDSSGSADTQYF.

CDR3 DNA sequence: TGTGCCAGCCCCTGTGATCACAATTTGGGCGGGGGGGCCCACGAGCAGTACTTC. Its protein product is CASPCDHNLGGGAHEQYF. J is TRBJ2-5 and V is TRBV21-1; TRBD2, the D gene given by the table, was not confirmed from the DNA. The J call may be faulty, since TRBJ2-7 better matches the DNA end. TRBV21-1 has pseudogene status. CDR3 length: 18 residues.

The chain couples TRBV5-1 to TRBJ2-5, with TRBD2 matching over 13 bases. Germline V gene lookup returns CDR1 SGHRS and CDR2 YFSETQ. V was clipped by 0 bases and J by 4 bases; unmatched bases: 9. This CDR3 region has 18 residues. The CDR3 DNA sequence: TGCGCCAGCAGCTTGGAGGGACTAGCGGGGACGGGCCCAGAGACCCAGTACTTC. Translated, it gives CASSLEGLAGTGPETQYF.